These 3 T cell receptor beta chains were all obtained from the same sample, sequenced in a study. TCRdb used MiXCR to reprocess the 5' RACE reads, holding one entry per CDR3 protein. Of tens of thousands of distinct CDR3 sequences listed, around a quarter are singletons. Material: memory CD4+ T cells sorted from blood. As for subset: memory CD4+ T cells, CD4+CD45RO+CD25-. Source of these receptors: a female donor with breast cancer.

The gene calls are TRBV28 and TRBJ2-7, with D possibly being TRBD1 (5 bases). V was shortened by 6 bases and J by 5 bases, with 17 bases between the two germline ends. The germline gives CDR1 MDHEN, CDR2 SYDVKM. The CDR3 is 14 amino acids. CDR3 in DNA: TGTGCCAGCAGCCCGTACAGGTCCTCGGACGAGCAGTACTTC. It encodes CASSPYRSSDEQYF.

This clonotype has ten or more counts. J is TRBJ2-2 and V is TRBV5-4, with TRBD1 matching over 8 bases. CDR1 SGHNT and CDR2 YYREEE come from the germline V gene (reference sequence). This CDR3 spans 16 amino acids. V was pared by 5 bases and J by 1 base, with 7 bases of the junction left unmatched. CDR3 nucleotides: TGTGCCAGCAGGCCACCGGGACAGGAGAACACCGGGGAGCTGTTTTTT. It codes for CASRPPGQENTGELFF.

Only a few counts were recorded for this clonotype. The V gene is TRBV5-4, the J gene TRBJ2-2; D is unresolved. This CDR3 has 12 amino acids. Germline CDR1 and CDR2: SGHNT and YYREEE (reference sequence). The ends were cut back, 4 bases at V and 4 bases at J, with 5 bases in the middle. DNA for the CDR3: TGTGCCAGCAGCACATTCACCGGGGAGCTGTTTTTT. Protein product: CASSTFTGELFF.